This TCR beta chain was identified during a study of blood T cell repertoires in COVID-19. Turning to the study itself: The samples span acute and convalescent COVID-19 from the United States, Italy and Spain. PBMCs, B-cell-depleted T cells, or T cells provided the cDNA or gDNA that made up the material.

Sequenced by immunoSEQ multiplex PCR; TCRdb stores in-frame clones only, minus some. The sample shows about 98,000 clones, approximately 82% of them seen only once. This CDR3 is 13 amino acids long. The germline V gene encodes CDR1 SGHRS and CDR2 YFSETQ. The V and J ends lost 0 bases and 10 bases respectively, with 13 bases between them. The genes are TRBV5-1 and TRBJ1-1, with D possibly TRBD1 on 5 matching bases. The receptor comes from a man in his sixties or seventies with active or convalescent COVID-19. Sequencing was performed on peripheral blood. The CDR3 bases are TGCGCCAGCAGCTTGGCCGCGGGACGGGCAGCTTTCTTT. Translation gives CASSLAAGRAAFF. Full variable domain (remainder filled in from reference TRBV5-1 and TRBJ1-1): KAGVTQTPRYLIKTRGQQVTLSCSPISGHRSVSWYQQTPGQGLQFLFEYFSETQRNKGNFPGRFSGRQFSNSRSEMNVSTLELGDSALYLCASSLAAGRAAFFGQGTRLTVV.